Each of the 5 T cell receptor beta chains below was sequenced from the same sample in a study of blood T cells in healthy people across ages. A J-beta primer mix and a sample-barcoded 5' primer were used in a second PCR of about 7 to 12 cycles. One entry per CDR3 protein, called by TCRdb with MiXCR from the 5' RACE reads. The table records some 900,000 distinct CDR3 sequences, around 48% of them present only once. Source material: blood. The receptors here all came from a young man in good health.

This clonotype was counted a few times. The J gene is TRBJ1-2, the V gene TRBV5-1; TRBD1 matches 8 bases. CDR1 is SGHRS and CDR2 is YFSETQ in the germline V gene. V was clipped by 4 bases and J by 6 bases; unmatched bases: 11. The CDR3 has 15 residues. The CDR3 DNA follows: TGCGCCAGCAGCCCAGCGGACAGGGCCGAACATGGCTACACCTTC. It yields the protein CASSPADRAEHGYTF.

A few counts support this clonotype. The CDR3 reads CASSYGGEGAKSPLHF. CDR3 nucleotides: TGTGCCAGCAGTTATGGTGGGGAAGGGGCAAAATCACCCCTCCACTTT. The V call is TRBV6-5, the J call TRBJ1-6; possibly TRBD1 for D (5 bases). V dropped 3 bases and J dropped 10 bases, with 19 bases sitting between them. The CDR3 length is 16 residues. CDR1 is MNHEY, CDR2 SVGAGI, per germline.

The chain employs TRBV25-1 and TRBJ1-6, with no clear D. The germline V and J ends were trimmed by 2 bases and 6 bases, with 8 bases remaining between them. Germline CDR1 and CDR2: MGHDK and SYGVNS. The CDR3 consists of 14 residues. The CDR3 spells CASSEVGFNSPLHF. The CDR3 DNA reads as TGTGCCAGCAGTGAAGTAGGGTTTAATTCACCCCTCCACTTT. Full variable domain (remainder filled in from reference TRBV25-1 and TRBJ1-6): EADIYQTPRYLVIGTGKKITLECSQTMGHDKMYWYQQDPGMELHLIHYSYGVNSTEKGDLSSESTVSRIRTEHFPLTLESARPSHTSQYLCASSEVGFNSPLHFGNGTRLTVT.

This clonotype has only a few counts. CDR3 protein: CASSPVAGAITDTQYF. The CDR3 DNA follows: TGCGCCAGCAGCCCCGTAGCGGGGGCAATTACAGATACGCAGTATTTT. This sequence joins TRBV5-1 and TRBJ2-3; 9 bases match TRBD2. The CDR3 contains 16 residues. V was clipped by 4 bases and J by 3 bases; unmatched bases: 9. Germline lookup yields CDR1 SGHRS and CDR2 YFSETQ.

This clonotype was recorded a few times. The V gene is TRBV27, the J gene TRBJ2-3; unclear D gene. Germline V gene lookup returns CDR1 MNHEY and CDR2 SMNVEV (reference sequence). This CDR3 region has 13 residues. V was clipped by 7 bases and J by 5 bases, with 13 bases between them. CDR3 in DNA: TGTGCCAGCAAATATATCGACGAAGATACGCAGTATTTT. Encoded protein: CASKYIDEDTQYF.